The 17 T cell receptor beta chains listed next were all sequenced from one sample in a study of T cell responses to AZD1222 COVID-19 vaccine. TCRdb's copy holds only in-frame clones and misses some; the assay was immunoSEQ multiplex PCR. Of around 80,000 clones listed, 70% to 90% are singletons. The sample in question was peripheral blood, obtained on day 0 of AZD1222 vaccination. These receptors were obtained from an adult in good health.

The chain joins TRBV7-2 to TRBJ2-6; D is undetermined. Germline CDR1 and CDR2: SGHTA and FQGNSA. The CDR3 totals 14 residues. V lost 3 bases and J 0 bases, leaving 3 bases between the germline ends. The CDR3 spells CASSFGSGANVLTF. In DNA form, the CDR3 reads TGTGCCAGCAGCTTTGGCTCTGGGGCCAACGTCCTGACTTTC.

The genes are TRBV3-1 (or the pseudogene TRBV3-2) and TRBJ1-4, with D perhaps TRBD1 (6 bases). Trimming left V 5 bases short and J 8 bases short, with 15 bases between. This CDR3 spans 14 amino acids. Germline CDR1 LGHDT, CDR2 YNNKEL (reference sequence). The CDR3, as DNA: TGTGCCAGCAGCTCTTCAGAAAGGGGGGAAAAACTGTTTTTT. Translating it yields CASSSSERGEKLFF.

The chain combines TRBV20-1 with TRBJ1-5, with D maybe TRBD1 (5 bases). Germline assignment: CDR1 DFQATT and CDR2 SNEGSKA (reference sequence). V was trimmed by 3 bases and J by 4 bases, leaving 10 bases between them. CDR3 size: 13 residues. Here the CDR3 reads CSASVRENQPQHF. CDR3 coding DNA: TGCAGTGCTAGTGTCAGGGAAAATCAGCCCCAGCATTTT.

The chain carries TRBV7-9 and TRBJ1-6; D unclear. The CDR3 covers 15 residues. The germline gives CDR1 SEHNR, CDR2 FQNEAQ (reference sequence). Trimming stripped 2 bases from V and 10 bases from J, with 15 bases between. As DNA, the CDR3 is TGTGCCAGCAGCTTATCGGACCGAAATTACTCACCCCTCCACTTT. Protein sequence: CASSLSDRNYSPLHF.

V and J are TRBV6-5 and TRBJ1-2; 7 nucleotides match TRBD1. V was pared by 5 bases and J by 7 bases, with 7 bases of the junction left unmatched. This CDR3 is 13 amino acids long. Germline CDR1 MNHEY, CDR2 SVGAGI. The CDR3 here is CASSQGGLGGYTF. In DNA form, the CDR3 reads TGTGCCAGCAGTCAGGGGGGTCTCGGTGGCTACACCTTC.

The chain employs TRBV19 and TRBJ1-5; D not resolved. Trimming took 8 bases from V and 6 from J, leaving 17 bases between them. This CDR3 contains 14 residues. The germline gives CDR1 LNHDA, CDR2 SQIVND (reference sequence). CDR3 DNA: TGTGCCAGTCAGGATCCTGCGATGGGTCAGCCCCAGCATTTT. Translated, it gives CASQDPAMGQPQHF.

J is TRBJ2-7 and V is TRBV7-3, with a tentative D call TRBD1 (6 bases). Trimming stripped 2 bases from V and 5 bases from J, with 13 bases between. The germline V gene encodes CDR1 SGHTA and CDR2 FQGTGA. This CDR3 has 14 residues. DNA for the CDR3: TGTGCCAGCAGCTTATCAACAGGGTCGGACGAGCAGTACTTC. Translating it yields CASSLSTGSDEQYF. Looking up the rest from reference TRBV7-3 and TRBJ2-7 gives the full variable domain: GAGVSQTPSNKVTEKGKYVELRCDPISGHTALYWYRQSLGQGPEFLIYFQGTGAADDSGLPNDRFFAVRPEGSVSTLKIQRTERGDSAVYLCASSLSTGSDEQYFGPGTRLTVT.

The V and J genes are TRBV7-9 and TRBJ1-2; TRBD1 might be the D (5 bases). CDR3 length: 13 amino acids. Trimming left V 5 bases short and J 4 bases short, with 11 bases between. The germline V gene has CDR1 SEHNR and CDR2 FQNEAQ (reference sequence). In DNA, the CDR3 is TGTGCCAGCAGCAACCAGGGCTTCTATGGCTACACCTTC. Amino acid sequence: CASSNQGFYGYTF.

V usage is TRBV5-6 and J usage is TRBJ2-4; D is ambiguous. The CDR3 has 13 amino acids. Trimming stripped 3 bases from V and 0 bases from J, with 4 bases between. Germline values: CDR1 SGHDT, CDR2 YYEEEE. The CDR3 nucleotides read TGTGCCAGCAGCTCTGTAGCCAAAAACATTCAGTACTTC. Amino acids: CASSSVAKNIQYF.

V and J are TRBV7-3 and TRBJ2-1, with D perhaps matching TRBD1 or TRBD2 (5 bases each). The CDR3 sequence is 15 residues long. From germline, CDR1 is SGHTA and CDR2 FQGTGA. Trimming shortened V by 5 bases and J by 6 bases, and 17 bases separated the two germline ends. CDR3 nucleotide sequence: TGTGCCAGCAGCCCATGGCAGGGTCGGGGCAATGAGCAGTTCTTC. Amino acid sequence: CASSPWQGRGNEQFF.

The CDR3 DNA reads TGTGCCAGCAGCTTAGGGGGTTGGCAGGGGACAGATACGCAGTATTTT. Its translation is CASSLGGWQGTDTQYF. The chain has TRBV7-9 and TRBJ2-3, with TRBD1 as a possible D gene (6 bases). Per the germline V gene, CDR1 is SEHNR and CDR2 is FQNEAQ (reference sequence). The CDR3 covers 16 residues. Trimming took off 1 base at V and 3 bases at J, with 14 bases between the two ends. Full variable domain (rest looked up from reference TRBV7-9 and TRBJ2-3): DTGVSQNPRHKITKRGQNVTFRCDPISEHNRLYWYRQTLGQGPEFLTYFQNEAQLEKSRLLSDRFSAERPKGSFSTLEIQRTEQGDSAMYLCASSLGGWQGTDTQYFGPGTRLTVL.

The V gene is TRBV3-1 (or the pseudogene TRBV3-2), the J gene TRBJ1-1; a possible D gene is TRBD1 (6 bases). Trimming took off 3 bases at V and 2 bases at J, with 10 bases between the two ends. The CDR3 spans 14 residues. Per germline, CDR1 LGHDT and CDR2 YNNKEL (reference sequence). CDR3 DNA sequence: TGTGCCAGCAGCCATGCGGACAGAAACACTGAAGCTTTCTTT. Translation: CASSHADRNTEAFF.

The rearrangement joins TRBV5-5 to TRBJ1-1; D perhaps matches TRBD1 (6 bases). Germline V gene sequence: CDR1 SGHKS, CDR2 YYEKEE (reference sequence). Trimming cost V 3 bases and J 2 bases, with 14 bases left between them. This CDR3 has 15 amino acids. CDR3 bases: TGTGCCAGCAGCTACCTCGGGGGCCACAACACTGAAGCTTTCTTT. Amino acid sequence: CASSYLGGHNTEAFF.

Worth noting for this clone: At the DNA level, this CDR3 is encoded by other sequences in the same sample as well. In DNA, the CDR3 is TGTGCCAGTAGTATTCGCGAAAAACTGTTTTTT. Protein product: CASSIREKLFF. The genes are TRBV19 and TRBJ1-4, with D uncertain. Trimming stripped 3 bases from V and 8 bases from J, with 4 bases between. Germline CDR1 is LNHDA and CDR2 is SQIVND (reference sequence). This CDR3 comprises 11 residues.

The chain joins TRBV7-3 to TRBJ1-4; D perhaps matches TRBD1 (5 bases). V was cut by 4 bases and J by 3 bases, with 18 bases left in between. This CDR3 comprises 17 residues. Germline V CDR1 and CDR2: SGHTA, FQGTGA. The CDR3 nucleotides are TGTGCCAGCAGCTCCAATCGGGGGAGGGAAGCTAATGAAAAACTGTTTTTT. Translation: CASSSNRGREANEKLFF.

This clone occurred a few times. The chain is built from TRBV25-1 and TRBJ1-2, with D uncertain. V gave up 9 bases and J gave up 4 bases, with 18 bases separating them. Germline-derived CDR1 and CDR2 are MGHDK and SYGVNS. The CDR3 is 14 residues long. CDR3 amino acids: CASEASTGSYGYTF. In DNA form, the CDR3 reads TGTGCCAGTGAGGCAAGCACGGGGAGCTATGGCTACACCTTC.

This clone appeared a few times. The V gene is TRBV7-9, the J gene TRBJ2-7; the match to TRBD1 covers 7 bases. This CDR3 comprises 15 residues. Germline values: CDR1 SEHNR, CDR2 FQNEAQ (reference sequence). Trimming at V came to 5 bases and at J to 0 bases, leaving 7 bases not matched to a gene. CDR3 nucleotide sequence: TGTGCCAGCAGCCCCCGGACAGGCTTCTCCTACGAGCAGTACGTC. Translation gives CASSPRTGFSYEQYV.